This TCR beta chain was sequenced in a study of naive and memory T cell subsets (dated by TCRdb to about 2017). About the full investigation: An open-source, UMI-based TCR alpha and beta sequencing pipeline was applied to sorted naive and memory peripheral blood T cell subsets. The functional CMV T cell responses agreed completely with IgG serology results. RNA was DNase-treated and reverse transcribed with TCR constant-region primers, mostly using SuperScript III.

This clonotype appeared many times. Its antigen remains unidentified. Qualities for individual bases were not recorded, and no much larger clone is one base off. Study-wide findings and limitations: A power law was followed by TCR abundance, with an exponent that differed between naive and memory subsets but was consistent across the three individuals. The repertoire findings for the naive and memory subsets could not be validated against a ground truth because none was available. RNA-based TCR counts may be influenced by expression changes linked to T cell activation and differentiation. Naive repertoires, especially CD8, contained a few larger clonotypes, possibly memory cells re-expressing CD45RA. Gini index rose and Shannon and inverse Simpson diversity fell from naive through CM, EM and EMRA in both CD4 and CD8 cells. A clonotype was defined as a single alpha or beta chain sequence rather than as a paired alpha/beta receptor. After error correction, over 85% of naive TCR sequences appeared only once, giving much steeper abundance distributions than memory subsets.

From V the trimming removes 5 bases and from J it removes 7 bases, while the gene matches leave 25 bases of the junction unaccounted for. CDR1 PRHDT and CDR2 FYEKMQ are derived from the germline V gene (reference sequence). The CDR3 covers 22 residues, taking in both the cysteine and the phenylalanine. The DNA shown is the 66-base CDR3, in frame from base 1. The library was built by means of UMI-ligation and nested PCR. To cover both TRBC1 and TRBC2, the beta constant-region primer consisted of an equimolar mix of two oligonucleotides. Four rounds of PCR were used to amplify ligated cDNA, with nested alpha and beta constant-region primers being used together with the SP2 primer. A single-stranded oligonucleotide bearing the SP2 primer plus a 12-nucleotide UMI was ligated onto the 3' end of the cDNA by T4 RNA ligase 1. The ligation reaction was incubated at 16°C for roughly 18-24 hours. PCR2 was usually performed as a SYBR Green qPCR and halted at a preset threshold so that over-amplification would not occur. Apart from the first purification, every purification step used Agencourt AMPure XP magnetic beads. Library amounts were measured by Qubit and library quality was assessed on a TapeStation, where the main peak was expected at around 650 bp. Pooled libraries were sequenced on an Illumina MiSeq with v2 2x251 paired-end kits, typically giving roughly 0.9-2.1 million reads per sample. Each sample library was pooled at approximately 3.7 nM, and about 5-7.5% PhiX was included to improve cluster recognition. Regarding the original processing steps: V and J genes were assigned to Demultiplexor-processed FASTQ reads by Decombinator through tag matching, with a single base-pair mismatch being allowed. Collapsinator relied on UMIs to fix sequencing errors as well as frequency errors caused by PCR heterogeneity. TCRs were translated and CDR3s were extracted from the conserved cysteine to the FGXG phenylalanine by CDR3Translator, with non-productive sequences being flagged. Repertoires were subsampled to equal numbers of UMI-defined TCRs before Gini, Shannon entropy and inverse Simpson indices were calculated. Power-law fits to clonotype abundance distributions were performed by maximum likelihood within the linear range. On one naive CD8 sample, the pipeline and MIGEC gave similar UMI counts, unique TCR numbers and clonal distributions. One analysis removed from the naive repertoire any naive TCRs that were also present in any memory subset from the same donor. Repertoires were searched for around 7,000 CMV-associated CDR3 sequences compiled from VDJdb and a published dataset. TCRdb took the public reads, trimmed them with fastp at Q25, ran MiXCR for clone calling and kept in-frame beta chains. Rows matching on CDR3 protein sequence are summarized as one entry with the most common DNA and genes. TCRdb's processing, not the authors' own work, is the source of the V and J calls. The table for this sample lists some 82,000 distinct CDR3 sequences; about 11% of them were counted only once. 0.12% to 0.15% of the sample belongs to the ten largest clones.

Separate amplification of TCR alpha and beta chain libraries was performed from the second PCR step onward. Donor CMV status was determined by IFNgamma production from CD4+ T cells after overnight stimulation of fresh PBMCs with CMV viral lysate. CD4 T cells were positively selected with Miltenyi beads, followed by positive selection of CD8 T cells from the CD4-negative fraction. Cells were stained for CD3, CD4, CD8, CD45RA, CD27 and a live/dead dye and were sorted on a BD Aria II into four subsets based on CD45RA and CD27. Blood was obtained from three healthy volunteers, and the blood from each volunteer was fractionated into CD4 and CD8 T cells and subsequently into four differentiation subsets. Around 110 ml of peripheral blood was taken from each donor, and PBMC were separated by density-gradient centrifugation on Ficoll-Paque PLUS. Sorted cells were lysed in RLT buffer, and RNA was extracted with a Qiagen RNeasy kit and stored at -80°C.

In this chain, TRBV13 is recombined with TRBJ2-1; 14 junctional bases match TRBD2. The sample was naive CD4+ T cells from blood. This specimen's cell subset or site label, per the study, means: naive T cells, CD45RA high CD27+. The source of this sequence is a human donor in good health. The CDR3 corresponds to CASSPTPPFGTSGRVGSNEQFF. The nucleotide sequence is given as TGTGCCAGCAGCCCTACCCCCCCATTCGGGACTAGCGGGAGAGTAGGGTCGAATGAGCAGTTCTTC.